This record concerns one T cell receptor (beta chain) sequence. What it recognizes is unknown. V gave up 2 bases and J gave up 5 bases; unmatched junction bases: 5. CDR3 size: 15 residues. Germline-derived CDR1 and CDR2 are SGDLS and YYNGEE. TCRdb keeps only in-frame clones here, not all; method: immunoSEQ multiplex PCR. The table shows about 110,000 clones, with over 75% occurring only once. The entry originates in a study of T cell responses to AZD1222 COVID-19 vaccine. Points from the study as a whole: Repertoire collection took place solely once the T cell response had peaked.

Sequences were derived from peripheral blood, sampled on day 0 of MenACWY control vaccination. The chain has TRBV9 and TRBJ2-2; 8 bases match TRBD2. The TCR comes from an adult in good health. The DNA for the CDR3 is TGTGCCAGCAGCGTCCTCGCGGGAGGTACCGGGGAGCTGTTTTTT. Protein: CASSVLAGGTGELFF.